This TCR beta chain was identified during a study of blood T cell repertoires in COVID-19. Background on the study: COVID-19 samples from acute and convalescent phases originated in the United States, Italy and Spain. The cDNA or gDNA used as material had been derived from T cells, B-cell-depleted T cells, or PBMCs.

Some clones are missing from TCRdb's copy, which holds only in-frame ones; the method was immunoSEQ multiplex PCR. Altogether approximately 250,000 clones are present, 85% being singletons, with the ten largest covering about 1%. This receptor was taken from a man aged 35-49 years with acute or convalescent COVID-19. Source material: peripheral blood.

The CDR3, as DNA: TGTGCCAGTCTACAGGGGACCTTTAACTATGGCTACACCTTC. This sequence encodes CASLQGTFNYGYTF. The chain joins TRBV19 to TRBJ1-2, with 7 positions matching TRBD1. The CDR3 spans 14 residues. Germline values: CDR1 LNHDA, CDR2 SQIVND (reference sequence). Trimming removed 8 bases from V and 1 base from J; junction bases left unmatched: 7. Full variable domain (missing parts from reference TRBV19 and TRBJ1-2): DGGITQSPKYLFRKEGQNVTLSCEQNLNHDAMYWYRQDPGQGLRLIYYSQIVNDFQKGDIAEGYSVSREKKESFPLTVTSAQKNPTAFYLCASLQGTFNYGYTFGSGTRLTVV.